This T cell receptor beta chain was captured by sequencing in a study of long-term antiretroviral therapy in people with HIV. Study-level findings and limits: An increase in diversity followed ART, yet levels stayed below transplant donor controls.

Note on this clone: As yet, its antigen is unknown.

Runs used v3.0 of the immunoSEQ assay and were done at survey level. The method was immunoSEQ multiplex PCR; TCRdb's version includes in-frame clones alone and lacks a portion of them. The data contain more than 35,000 clones, about 95% of them singletons. This specimen was unsorted PBMCs, taken 3.7 years after starting antiretroviral therapy. This TCR was sampled from a woman aged 45 to 65 with HIV.

The CDR3 bases are TGTGCCAGCAGCTCGGACAGAAGTAATGAAAAACTGTTTTTT. This encodes CASSSDRSNEKLFF. This rearrangement joins TRBV5-4 to TRBJ1-4, with D possibly matching TRBD1 (6 bases). Trimming removed 3 bases at V and 4 bases at J, with 10 bases between. The germline gives CDR1 SGHNT, CDR2 YYREEE (reference sequence). The CDR3 is 14 residues long.